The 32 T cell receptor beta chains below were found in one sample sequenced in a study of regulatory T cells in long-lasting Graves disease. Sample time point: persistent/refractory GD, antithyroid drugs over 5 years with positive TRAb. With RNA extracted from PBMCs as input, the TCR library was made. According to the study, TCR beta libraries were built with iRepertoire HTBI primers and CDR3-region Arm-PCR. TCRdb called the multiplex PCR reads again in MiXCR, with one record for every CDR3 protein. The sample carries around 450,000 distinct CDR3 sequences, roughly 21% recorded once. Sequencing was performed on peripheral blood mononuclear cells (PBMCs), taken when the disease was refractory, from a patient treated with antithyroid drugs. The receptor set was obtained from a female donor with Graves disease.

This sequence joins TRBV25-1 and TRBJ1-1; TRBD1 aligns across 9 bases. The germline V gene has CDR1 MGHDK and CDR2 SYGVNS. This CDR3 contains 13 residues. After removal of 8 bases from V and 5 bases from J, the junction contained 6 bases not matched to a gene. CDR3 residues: CASRTGALTEAFF. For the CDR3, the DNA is TGTGCCAGCCGGACAGGGGCCTTGACTGAAGCTTTCTTT.

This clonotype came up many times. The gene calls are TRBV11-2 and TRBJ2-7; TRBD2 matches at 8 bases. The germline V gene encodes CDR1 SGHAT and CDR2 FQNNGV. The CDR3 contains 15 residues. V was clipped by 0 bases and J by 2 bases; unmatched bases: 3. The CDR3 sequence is CASSLEAGVTYEQYF. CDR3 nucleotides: TGTGCCAGCAGCTTAGAAGCGGGAGTTACCTACGAGCAGTACTTC.

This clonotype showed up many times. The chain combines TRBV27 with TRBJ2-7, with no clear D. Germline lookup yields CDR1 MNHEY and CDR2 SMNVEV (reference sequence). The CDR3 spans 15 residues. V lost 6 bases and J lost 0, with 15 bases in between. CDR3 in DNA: TGTGCCAGCAGAGGTGTCAAGGGAAGCTCCTACGAGCAGTACTTC. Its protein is CASRGVKGSSYEQYF.

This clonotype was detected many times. CDR3 residues: CASSLGGTGGYEQYF. CDR3 nucleotides: TGTGCCAGCAGCTTAGGTGGGACAGGGGGCTACGAGCAGTACTTC. V usage is TRBV7-6 and J usage is TRBJ2-7, with 11 nucleotides matching TRBD1. Per germline, CDR1 SGHVS and CDR2 FNYEAQ. The CDR3 runs 15 residues. V dropped 1 base and J dropped 3; count of bases not matched to a gene: 2.

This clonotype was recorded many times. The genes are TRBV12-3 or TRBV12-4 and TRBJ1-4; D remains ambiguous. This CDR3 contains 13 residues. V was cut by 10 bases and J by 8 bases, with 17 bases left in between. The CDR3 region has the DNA TGTGCCACTTTGGACGGAGCGGAAGAAAAACTGTTTTTT. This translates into CATLDGAEEKLFF.

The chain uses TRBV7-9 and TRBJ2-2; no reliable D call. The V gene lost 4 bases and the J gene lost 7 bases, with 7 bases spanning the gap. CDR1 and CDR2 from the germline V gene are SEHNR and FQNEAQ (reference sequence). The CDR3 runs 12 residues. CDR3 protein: CASSYKVGELFF. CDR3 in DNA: TGTGCCAGCAGCTACAAGGTCGGGGAGCTGTTTTTT. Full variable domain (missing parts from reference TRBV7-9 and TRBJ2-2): DTGVSQNPRHKITKRGQNVTFRCDPISEHNRLYWYRQTLGQGPEFLTYFQNEAQLEKSRLLSDRFSAERPKGSFSTLEIQRTEQGDSAMYLCASSYKVGELFFGEGSRLTVL.

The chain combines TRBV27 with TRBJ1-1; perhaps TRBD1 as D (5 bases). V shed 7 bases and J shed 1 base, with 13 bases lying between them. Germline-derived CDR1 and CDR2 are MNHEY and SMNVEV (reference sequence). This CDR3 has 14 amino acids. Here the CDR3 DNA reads TGTGCCAGCAAGAAGACAGCTCGGAACACTGAAGCTTTCTTT. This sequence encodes CASKKTARNTEAFF.

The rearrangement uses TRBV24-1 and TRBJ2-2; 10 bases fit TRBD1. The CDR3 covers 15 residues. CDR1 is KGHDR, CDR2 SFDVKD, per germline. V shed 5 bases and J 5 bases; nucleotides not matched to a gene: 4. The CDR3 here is CATSARDRGTGELFF. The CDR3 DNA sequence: TGTGCCACCAGTGCCCGGGACAGGGGAACCGGGGAGCTGTTTTTT.

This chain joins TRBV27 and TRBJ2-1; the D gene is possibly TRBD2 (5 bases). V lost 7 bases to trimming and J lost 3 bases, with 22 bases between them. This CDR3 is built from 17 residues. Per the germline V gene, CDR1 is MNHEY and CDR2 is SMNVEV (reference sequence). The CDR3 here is CASIEGDGVRNYNEQFF. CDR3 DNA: TGTGCCAGCATAGAGGGAGATGGGGTGCGAAACTACAATGAGCAGTTCTTC.

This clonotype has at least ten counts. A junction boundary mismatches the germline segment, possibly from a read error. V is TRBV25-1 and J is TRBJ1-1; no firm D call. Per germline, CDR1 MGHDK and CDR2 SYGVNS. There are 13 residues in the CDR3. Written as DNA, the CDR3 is TGCGCCAGCAGTGAGGGCAGAGGCACTGAAGCTTTCTTT. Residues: CASSEGRGTEAFF.

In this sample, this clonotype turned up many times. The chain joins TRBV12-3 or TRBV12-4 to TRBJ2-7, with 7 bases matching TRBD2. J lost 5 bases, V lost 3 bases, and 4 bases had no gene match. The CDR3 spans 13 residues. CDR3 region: CASSLGGVDEQYF. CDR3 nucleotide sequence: TGTGCCAGCAGTTTGGGGGGGGTGGACGAGCAGTACTTC.

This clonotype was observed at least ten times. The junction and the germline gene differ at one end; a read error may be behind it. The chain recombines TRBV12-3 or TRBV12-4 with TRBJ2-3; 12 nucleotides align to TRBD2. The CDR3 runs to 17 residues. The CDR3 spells CASTRLAGASSTDTQYF. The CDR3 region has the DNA TGTGCCAGCACCCGACTAGCGGGAGCATCTAGCACAGATACACAGTATTTT.

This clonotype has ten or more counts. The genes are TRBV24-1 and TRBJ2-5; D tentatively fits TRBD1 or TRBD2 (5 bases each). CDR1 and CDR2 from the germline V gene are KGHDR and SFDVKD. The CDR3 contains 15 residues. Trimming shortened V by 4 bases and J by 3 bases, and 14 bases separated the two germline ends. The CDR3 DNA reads TGTGCCACCAGTGACCCTGGGGACCTCGAAGAGACCCAGTACTTC. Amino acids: CATSDPGDLEETQYF.

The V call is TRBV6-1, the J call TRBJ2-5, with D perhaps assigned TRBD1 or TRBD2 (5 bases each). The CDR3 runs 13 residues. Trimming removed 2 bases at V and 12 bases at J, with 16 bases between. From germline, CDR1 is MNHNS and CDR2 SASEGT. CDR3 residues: CASSERGRGPKYF. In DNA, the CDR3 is TGTGCCAGCAGTGAAAGGGGCCGAGGGCCCAAGTACTTC.

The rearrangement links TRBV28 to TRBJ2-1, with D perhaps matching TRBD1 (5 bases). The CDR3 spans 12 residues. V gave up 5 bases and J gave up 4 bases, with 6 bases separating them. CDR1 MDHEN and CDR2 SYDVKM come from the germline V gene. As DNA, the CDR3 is TGTGCCAGCAGTACAGGTTACAATGAGCAGTTCTTC. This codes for CASSTGYNEQFF. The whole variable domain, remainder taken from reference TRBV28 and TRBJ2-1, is DVKVTQSSRYLVKRTGEKVFLECVQDMDHENMFWYRQDPGLGLRLIYFSYDVKMKEKGDIPEGYSVSREKKERFSLILESASTNQTSMYLCASSTGYNEQFFGPGTRLTVL.

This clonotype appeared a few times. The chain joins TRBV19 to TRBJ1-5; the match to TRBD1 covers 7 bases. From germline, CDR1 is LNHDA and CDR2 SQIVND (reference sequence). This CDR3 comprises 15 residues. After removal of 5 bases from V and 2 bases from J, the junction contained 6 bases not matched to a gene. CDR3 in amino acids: CASSPTGAGNQPQHF. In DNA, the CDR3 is TGTGCCAGTAGTCCCACAGGGGCCGGCAATCAGCCCCAGCATTTT.

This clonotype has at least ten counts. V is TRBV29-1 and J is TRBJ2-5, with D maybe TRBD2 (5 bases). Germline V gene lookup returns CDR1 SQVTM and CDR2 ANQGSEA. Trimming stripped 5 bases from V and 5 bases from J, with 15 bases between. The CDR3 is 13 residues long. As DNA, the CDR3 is TGCAGCGTTTATTCACTAGTAGGGGAGACCCAGTACTTC. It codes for CSVYSLVGETQYF.

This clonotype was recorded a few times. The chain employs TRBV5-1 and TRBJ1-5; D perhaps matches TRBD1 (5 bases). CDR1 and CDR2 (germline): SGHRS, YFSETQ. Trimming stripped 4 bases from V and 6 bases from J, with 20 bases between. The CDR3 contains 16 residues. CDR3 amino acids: CASSQTGPPGGQPQHF. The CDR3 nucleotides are TGCGCCAGCAGCCAAACGGGACCCCCCGGCGGTCAGCCCCAGCATTTT.

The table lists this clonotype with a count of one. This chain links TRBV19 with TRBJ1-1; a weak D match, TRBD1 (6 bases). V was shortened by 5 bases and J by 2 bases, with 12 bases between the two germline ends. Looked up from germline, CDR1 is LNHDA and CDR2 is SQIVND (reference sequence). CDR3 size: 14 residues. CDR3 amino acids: CASSAGDGNTEAFF. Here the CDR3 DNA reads TGTGCCAGTAGTGCAGGGGACGGAAACACTGAAGCTTTCTTT.

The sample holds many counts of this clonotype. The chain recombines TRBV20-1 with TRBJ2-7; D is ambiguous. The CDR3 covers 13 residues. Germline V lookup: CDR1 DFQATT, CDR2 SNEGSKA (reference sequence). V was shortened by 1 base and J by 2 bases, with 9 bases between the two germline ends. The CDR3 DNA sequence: TGCAGTGCTAGAGTTCCCAGTGCCTACGAGCAGTACTTC. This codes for CSARVPSAYEQYF.

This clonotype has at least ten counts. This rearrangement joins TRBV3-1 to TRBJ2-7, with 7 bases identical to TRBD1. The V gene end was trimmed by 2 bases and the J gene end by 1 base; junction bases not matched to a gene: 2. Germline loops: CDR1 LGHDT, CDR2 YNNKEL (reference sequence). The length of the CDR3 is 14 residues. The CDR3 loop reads CASSQQGESYEQYF. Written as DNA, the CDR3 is TGTGCCAGCAGCCAACAGGGGGAATCCTACGAGCAGTACTTC.

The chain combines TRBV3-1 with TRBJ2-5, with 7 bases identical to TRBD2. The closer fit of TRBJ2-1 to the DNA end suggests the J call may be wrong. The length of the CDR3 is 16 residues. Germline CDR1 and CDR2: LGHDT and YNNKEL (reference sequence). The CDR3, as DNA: TGTGCCAGCAGCGCCGGACTGCTAGCGGCTTACAATGAGCAGTTCTTC. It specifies CASSAGLLAAYNEQFF.

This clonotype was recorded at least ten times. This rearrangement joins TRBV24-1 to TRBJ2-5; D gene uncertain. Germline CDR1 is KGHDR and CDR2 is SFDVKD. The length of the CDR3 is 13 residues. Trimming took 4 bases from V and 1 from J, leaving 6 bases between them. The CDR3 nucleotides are TGTGCCACCAGTGACGGCATCCAAGAGACCCAGTACTTC. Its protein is CATSDGIQETQYF.

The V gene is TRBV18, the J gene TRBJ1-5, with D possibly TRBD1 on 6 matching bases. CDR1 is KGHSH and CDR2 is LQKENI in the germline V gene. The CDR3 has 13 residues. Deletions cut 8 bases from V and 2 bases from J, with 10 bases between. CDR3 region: CASGGYGNQPQHF. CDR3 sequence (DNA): TGTGCCAGCGGGGGCTATGGCAATCAGCCCCAGCATTTT.

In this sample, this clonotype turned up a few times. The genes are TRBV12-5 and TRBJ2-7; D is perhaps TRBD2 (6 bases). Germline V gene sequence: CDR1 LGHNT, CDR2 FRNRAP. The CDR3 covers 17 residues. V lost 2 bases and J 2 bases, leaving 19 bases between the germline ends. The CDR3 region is CASGLSVWERATYEQYF. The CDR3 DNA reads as TGTGCTAGTGGTTTGTCTGTTTGGGAGCGGGCTACCTACGAGCAGTACTTC.

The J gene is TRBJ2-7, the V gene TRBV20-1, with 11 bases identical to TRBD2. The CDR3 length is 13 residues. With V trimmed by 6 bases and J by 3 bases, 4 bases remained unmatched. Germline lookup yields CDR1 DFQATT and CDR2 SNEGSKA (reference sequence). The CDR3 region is CSARLAGYYEQYF. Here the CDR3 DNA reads TGCAGTGCGAGACTAGCGGGGTACTACGAGCAGTACTTC.

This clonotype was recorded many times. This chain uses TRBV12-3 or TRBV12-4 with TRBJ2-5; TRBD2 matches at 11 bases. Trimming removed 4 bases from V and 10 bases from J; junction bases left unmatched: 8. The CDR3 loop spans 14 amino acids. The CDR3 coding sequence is TGTGCCAGCAGTTCCACTAGCGGGAGTATCAACCAGTACTTC. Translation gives CASSSTSGSINQYF.

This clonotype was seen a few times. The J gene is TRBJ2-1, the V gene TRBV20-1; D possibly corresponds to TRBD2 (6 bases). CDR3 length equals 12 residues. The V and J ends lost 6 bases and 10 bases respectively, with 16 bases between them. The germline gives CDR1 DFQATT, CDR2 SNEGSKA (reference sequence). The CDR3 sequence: CSAKNAGREQFF. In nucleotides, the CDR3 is TGCAGTGCCAAGAACGCAGGGAGGGAGCAGTTCTTC.

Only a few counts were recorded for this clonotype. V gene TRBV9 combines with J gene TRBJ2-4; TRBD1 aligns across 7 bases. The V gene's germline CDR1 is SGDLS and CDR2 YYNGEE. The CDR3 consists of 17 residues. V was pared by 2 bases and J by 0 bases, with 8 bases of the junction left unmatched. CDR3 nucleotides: TGTGCCAGCAGCGTGGGCCGGGACAGACAAGCCAAAAACATTCAGTACTTC. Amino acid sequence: CASSVGRDRQAKNIQYF.

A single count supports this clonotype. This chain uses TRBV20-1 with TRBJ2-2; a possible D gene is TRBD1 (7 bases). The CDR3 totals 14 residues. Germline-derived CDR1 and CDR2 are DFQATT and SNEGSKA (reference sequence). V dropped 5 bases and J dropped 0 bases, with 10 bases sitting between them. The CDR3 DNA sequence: TGCAGTGCTGCGGGACAGTCGAACACCGGGGAGCTGTTTTTT. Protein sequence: CSAAGQSNTGELFF.

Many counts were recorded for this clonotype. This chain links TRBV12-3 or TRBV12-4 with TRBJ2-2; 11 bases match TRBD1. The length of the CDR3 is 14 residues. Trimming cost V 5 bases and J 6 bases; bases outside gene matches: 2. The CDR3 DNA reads TGTGCCAGCAGTCCGGGACAGGGGGCCGGGGAGCTGTTTTTT. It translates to CASSPGQGAGELFF.

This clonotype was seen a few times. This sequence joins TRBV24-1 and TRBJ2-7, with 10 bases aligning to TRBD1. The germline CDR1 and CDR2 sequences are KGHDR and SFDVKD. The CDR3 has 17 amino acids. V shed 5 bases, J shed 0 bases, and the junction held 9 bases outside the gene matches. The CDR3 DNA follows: TGTGCCACCAGTGCCCGGACAGGGGGTGTGAGCTCCTACGAGCAGTACTTC. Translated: CATSARTGGVSSYEQYF.